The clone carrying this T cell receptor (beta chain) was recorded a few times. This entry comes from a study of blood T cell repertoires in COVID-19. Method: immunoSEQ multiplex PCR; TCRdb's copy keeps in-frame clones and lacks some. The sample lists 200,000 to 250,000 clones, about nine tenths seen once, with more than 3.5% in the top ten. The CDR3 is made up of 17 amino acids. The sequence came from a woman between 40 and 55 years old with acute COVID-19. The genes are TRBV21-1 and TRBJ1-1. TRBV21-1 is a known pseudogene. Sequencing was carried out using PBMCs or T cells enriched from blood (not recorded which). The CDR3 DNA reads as TGTGCCAGCAGCGGACGGGAGGGGATGAGTCCGAAAACTGAAGCTTTCTTT. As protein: CASSGREGMSPKTEAFF.